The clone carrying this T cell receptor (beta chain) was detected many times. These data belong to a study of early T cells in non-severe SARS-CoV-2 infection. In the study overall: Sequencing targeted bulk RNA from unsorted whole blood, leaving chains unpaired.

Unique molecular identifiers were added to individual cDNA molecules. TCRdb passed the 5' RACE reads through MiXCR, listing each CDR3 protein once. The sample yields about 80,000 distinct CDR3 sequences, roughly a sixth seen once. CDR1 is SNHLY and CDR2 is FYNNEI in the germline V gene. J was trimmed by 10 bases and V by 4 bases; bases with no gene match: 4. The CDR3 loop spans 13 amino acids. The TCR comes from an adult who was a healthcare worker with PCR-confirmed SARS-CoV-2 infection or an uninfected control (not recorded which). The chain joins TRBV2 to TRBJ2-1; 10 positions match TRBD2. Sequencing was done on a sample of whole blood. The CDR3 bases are TGTGCCAGCAGTGGGGGACTAGCGAACGAGCAGTTCTTC. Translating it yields CASSGGLANEQFF.